The 32 T cell receptor beta chains in this list originate from one sample, sequenced in a study of T-cell memory formation after mild COVID-19. TCRdb analysed the 5' RACE reads with MiXCR anew, one entry per CDR3 protein. Altogether approximately 45,000 distinct CDR3 sequences are present, about 6.3% being singletons, with the ten largest covering roughly 0.79%. The sequencing input was PBMCs or a T cell subset sorted from them (not recorded which). The receptors stem from an adult who had mild COVID-19 (a few samples of this study predate the infection). Cell type and time point are not known.

This clonotype was picked up many times. This rearrangement joins TRBV12-3 or TRBV12-4 to TRBJ1-2; D ambiguous. The CDR3 totals 13 residues. The V gene lost 5 bases and the J gene lost 8 bases, with 15 bases spanning the gap. The CDR3 spells CASSRTLGYGYTF. CDR3 DNA sequence: TGTGCCAGCAGTAGGACCTTGGGTTACGGCTACACCTTC.

The CDR3 coding sequence is TGTGCCAGCAGCTTAGGAGGGACAGGGGAGGGTGGCTACACCTTC. Its protein product is CASSLGGTGEGGYTF. V gene TRBV7-2 combines with J gene TRBJ1-2, with 10 bases aligning to TRBD1. V gave up 1 base and J gave up 7 bases; unmatched junction bases: 6. Germline V gene lookup returns CDR1 SGHTA and CDR2 FQGNSA. The CDR3 runs to 15 residues.

This rearrangement joins TRBV27 to TRBJ1-6, with D possibly being TRBD1 (5 bases). Germline assignment: CDR1 MNHEY and CDR2 SMNVEV (reference sequence). This CDR3 is 13 amino acids long. V lost 6 bases to trimming and J lost 9 bases, with 12 bases between them. The CDR3 region is CASSFMGVSPLHF. CDR3 coding DNA: TGTGCCAGCAGCTTTATGGGGGTTTCACCCCTCCACTTT.

This chain uses TRBV15 with TRBJ1-2; D is ambiguous. Trimming took off 0 bases at V and 4 bases at J, with 15 bases between the two ends. Germline assignment: CDR1 LNHNV and CDR2 YYDKDF (reference sequence). The CDR3 consists of 16 residues. For the CDR3, the DNA is TGTGCCACCAGCAGAGATCGTCTAGCGGGTGGCTATGGCTACACCTTC. The encoded protein is CATSRDRLAGGYGYTF.

The rearrangement joins TRBV12-3 or TRBV12-4 to TRBJ1-5; unclear D gene. The CDR3 covers 12 residues. Between the trimmed V and J ends, which lost 1 base and 6 bases, there was a span of 4 bases. CDR3 sequence: CASSLGGQPQHF. The CDR3 region has the DNA TGTGCCAGCAGTTTAGGGGGTCAGCCCCAGCATTTT.

This clonotype was observed at least ten times. The rearrangement uses TRBV10-2 and TRBJ1-1; TRBD1 agrees at 8 bases. Germline-derived CDR1 and CDR2 are WSHSY and SAAADI. The CDR3 has 15 amino acids. Trimming took 3 bases from V and 6 from J; bases not matched to a gene: 9. For the CDR3, the DNA is TGCGCCAGCAGTGAACCAACAGGGGGGGTGGCTGAAGCTTTCTTT. It yields the protein CASSEPTGGVAEAFF.

In its sample, this clonotype was seen many times. The chain uses TRBV4-2 and TRBJ2-1, with D possibly TRBD1 on 6 matching bases. The CDR3 runs to 13 residues. V was cut by 2 bases and J by 7 bases, with 9 bases left in between. Per the germline V gene, CDR1 is LGHNA and CDR2 is YNFKEQ. The CDR3 loop is CASSQRGSNEQFF. The CDR3 DNA reads TGTGCCAGCAGCCAAAGGGGGTCGAATGAGCAGTTCTTC.

This clonotype occurred many times. The chain has TRBV5-1 and TRBJ1-1, with a tentative D call TRBD1 (5 bases). CDR1 is SGHRS and CDR2 is YFSETQ in the germline V gene. The V and J ends lost 1 base and 1 base respectively, with 8 bases between them. This CDR3 spans 14 amino acids. CDR3 residues: CASSLPGTNTEAFF. CDR3 sequence (DNA): TGCGCCAGCAGCTTGCCAGGGACGAACACTGAAGCTTTCTTT.

This clonotype was seen at least ten times. The CDR3 is CSARDGFKERSDQPQHF. The CDR3 nucleotides are TGCAGTGCTAGAGATGGTTTTAAGGAACGGTCGGATCAGCCCCAGCATTTT. The rearrangement uses TRBV20-1 and TRBJ1-5; D uncertain. V was clipped by 0 bases and J by 5 bases, with 20 bases between them. This CDR3 has 17 amino acids. Germline lookup yields CDR1 DFQATT and CDR2 SNEGSKA (reference sequence).

This clonotype came up many times. The chain carries TRBV5-1 and TRBJ2-7; D ambiguous. Germline CDR1 and CDR2: SGHRS and YFSETQ. Trimming left V 5 bases short and J 3 bases short, with 18 bases between. The CDR3 length is 15 residues. The CDR3 coding sequence is TGCGCCAGCAGGGTTGACCCAGCGCCACTCTACGAGCAGTACTTC. It is translated as CASRVDPAPLYEQYF.

This clonotype was seen ten or more times. The V call is TRBV18, the J call TRBJ1-5, with 8 bases aligning to TRBD1. This CDR3 comprises 14 residues. Germline assignment: CDR1 KGHSH and CDR2 LQKENI. The trim removed 4 bases at V and 5 bases at J, leaving 4 bases unmatched. The CDR3 DNA sequence: TGTGCCAGCTCACGATCGACAGGGGATCAGCCCCAGCATTTT. Translating it yields CASSRSTGDQPQHF. Full variable domain (rest looked up from reference TRBV18 and TRBJ1-5): NAGVMQNPRHLVRRRGQEARLRCSPMKGHSHVYWYRQLPEEGLKFMVYLQKENIIDESGMPKERFSAEFPKEGPSILRIQQVVRGDSAAYFCASSRSTGDQPQHFGDGTRLSIL.

There are many counts of this clonotype. CDR3: CASSGRQGKNTEAFF. The CDR3, as DNA: TGCGCCAGCAGCGGGAGACAGGGGAAGAACACTGAAGCTTTCTTT. The chain has TRBV5-1 and TRBJ1-1; TRBD1 aligns across 8 bases. CDR1 and CDR2 (germline): SGHRS, YFSETQ. This CDR3 has 15 amino acids. V was clipped by 4 bases and J by 1 base; unmatched bases: 6.

This clonotype was detected only a few times. This chain links TRBV5-5 with TRBJ2-1; TRBD2 matches 8 bases. V was pared by 3 bases and J by 3 bases, with 11 bases of the junction left unmatched. The germline V gene encodes CDR1 SGHKS and CDR2 YYEKEE (reference sequence). The CDR3 runs 17 residues. In DNA, the CDR3 is TGTGCCAGCAGCTCCACCAAGCGGGGGCCTGGCTACAATGAGCAGTTCTTC. This codes for CASSSTKRGPGYNEQFF.

There are many counts of this clonotype. The chain has TRBV29-1 and TRBJ1-2; the match to TRBD1 covers 11 bases. Germline CDR1 SQVTM, CDR2 ANQGSEA. This CDR3 has 13 residues. J lost 6 bases, V lost 6 bases, and 6 bases had no gene match. CDR3: CSVAGQGADGYTF. CDR3 nucleotide sequence: TGCAGCGTAGCTGGACAGGGGGCAGATGGCTACACCTTC.

The chain uses TRBV7-9 and TRBJ1-1, with TRBD1 identical over 12 bases. This CDR3 contains 17 residues. After removal of 6 bases from V and 5 bases from J, the junction contained 13 bases not matched to a gene. Germline loops: CDR1 SEHNR, CDR2 FQNEAQ (reference sequence). CDR3 amino acids: CASRPKPGQGAWTEAFF. In DNA form, the CDR3 reads TGTGCCAGCAGACCGAAACCGGGACAGGGGGCTTGGACTGAAGCTTTCTTT.

The chain carries TRBV7-2 and TRBJ2-7; tentatively, D is TRBD1 or TRBD2 (5 bases each). Germline CDR1 reads SGHTA; CDR2 reads FQGNSA. The CDR3 length is 14 residues. V lost 6 bases, J lost 0 bases, and 12 bases lay in between. CDR3 nucleotide sequence: TGTGCCAGCAGGCTCTCTGGGGGCTCCTACGAGCAGTACTTC. Translation gives CASRLSGGSYEQYF.

The V call is TRBV5-1, the J call TRBJ2-5, with 9 nucleotides matching TRBD1. The trim removed 0 bases at V and 5 bases at J, leaving 5 bases unmatched. This CDR3 is 15 amino acids long. In germline, CDR1 is SGHRS, CDR2 YFSETQ. The CDR3 region is CASSLGDRERETQYF. DNA of the CDR3: TGCGCCAGCAGCTTGGGGGACAGGGAGAGGGAGACCCAGTACTTC.

In this sample, this clonotype turned up many times. The chain couples TRBV6-6 to TRBJ2-7, with D perhaps matching TRBD2 (7 bases). Germline values: CDR1 MNHNY, CDR2 SVGAGI (reference sequence). Trimming took off 3 bases at V and 12 bases at J, with 15 bases between the two ends. The CDR3 is 12 residues long. The CDR3 sequence is CASSYGSGGPYF. CDR3 nucleotide sequence: TGTGCCAGCAGTTATGGGTCGGGGGGCCCGTACTTC.

The sample holds many counts of this clonotype. The rearrangement links TRBV12-3 or TRBV12-4 to TRBJ1-1; D uncertain. Trimming stripped 3 bases from V and 11 bases from J, with 13 bases between. This CDR3 has 12 residues. CDR3 sequence reads: CASSFPGIGAFF. The CDR3 nucleotides are TGTGCCAGCAGTTTCCCGGGAATAGGCGCTTTCTTT.

The rearrangement links TRBV6-5 to TRBJ1-1; 7 positions match TRBD1. Germline lookup yields CDR1 MNHEY and CDR2 SVGAGI. Unmatched junction bases numbered 2, after V lost 0 bases and J lost 1 base. The CDR3 extends over 15 amino acids. CDR3 coding DNA: TGTGCCAGCAGTTACTCGGGACAGAAGAACACTGAAGCTTTCTTT. Its translation: CASSYSGQKNTEAFF.

This clonotype appeared many times. The chain's CDR3 is CASSPKETSDEQFF. CDR3 DNA sequence: TGTGCCAGCAGCCCGAAAGAGACTAGCGATGAGCAGTTCTTC. The chain employs TRBV14 and TRBJ2-1; 8 bases are shared with TRBD2. The CDR3 spans 14 residues. Germline assignment: CDR1 SGHDN and CDR2 FVKESK. V was pared by 4 bases and J by 8 bases, with 7 bases of the junction left unmatched.

This clonotype was counted many times. The chain employs TRBV19 and TRBJ1-5; TRBD1 aligns across 7 bases. The V gene's germline CDR1 is LNHDA and CDR2 SQIVND (reference sequence). CDR3 length equals 15 residues. The V gene end was trimmed by 5 bases and the J gene end by 4 bases; junction bases not matched to a gene: 8. The DNA of the CDR3 is TGTGCCAGTAGTCACAGGGGTGGAAATAATCAGCCCCAGCATTTT. Translation: CASSHRGGNNQPQHF.

The chain's CDR3 is CASSALGNHEQFF. The DNA for the CDR3 is TGTGCCAGCAGCGCTCTAGGGAATCATGAGCAGTTCTTC. The J gene is TRBJ2-1, the V gene TRBV7-9, with unresolved D. CDR1 is SEHNR and CDR2 is FQNEAQ in the germline V gene (reference sequence). The ends were cut back, 5 bases at V and 8 bases at J, with 13 bases in the middle. The CDR3 extends over 13 amino acids.

Only a few counts were recorded for this clonotype. V and J are TRBV4-3 and TRBJ1-1; 8 nucleotides line up with TRBD1. The CDR3 is made up of 16 amino acids. Germline CDR1 LGHNA, CDR2 YSLEER. V was clipped by 6 bases and J by 2 bases; unmatched bases: 11. Here the CDR3 reads CASSLVAGQGNTEAFF. CDR3 in DNA: TGCGCCAGCAGTCTAGTAGCAGGACAGGGAAACACTGAAGCTTTCTTT.

This clonotype was recorded at least ten times. This sequence joins TRBV29-1 and TRBJ1-1, with D possibly TRBD1 on 6 matching bases. The CDR3 is 11 residues long. The germline V gene encodes CDR1 SQVTM and CDR2 ANQGSEA. The V end was cut by 6 bases, the J end by 7 bases, with 12 bases between. CDR3 in amino acids: CSVVDSYEAFF. The CDR3 DNA reads as TGCAGCGTAGTGGACAGTTATGAAGCTTTCTTT.

In this sample, this clonotype turned up many times. This chain uses TRBV6-5 with TRBJ1-3, with a possible D match to TRBD1 (5 bases). The CDR3 has 16 residues. Germline V gives CDR1 MNHEY, CDR2 SVGAGI. Trimming shortened V by 0 bases and J by 0 bases, and 9 bases separated the two germline ends. The CDR3 loop reads CASSYSPGHSGNTIYF. DNA for the CDR3: TGTGCCAGCAGTTACTCTCCAGGGCACTCTGGAAACACCATATATTTT.

This clonotype has ten or more counts. The J gene is TRBJ2-7, the V gene TRBV14; 7 bases are shared with TRBD1. Germline V gene data show CDR1 as SGHDN and CDR2 as FVKESK. The junction had 10 bases not matched to a gene; V was cut back by 0 bases and J by 2 bases. The CDR3 extends over 17 amino acids. CDR3 sequence: CASSQEIIGTAPYEQYF. CDR3 nucleotides: TGTGCCAGCAGCCAAGAGATTATAGGGACAGCACCCTACGAGCAGTACTTC.

This clonotype has a count of ten or more. The chain joins TRBV12-3 or TRBV12-4 to TRBJ2-7, with TRBD2 matching 13 bases. The CDR3 is 15 residues long. V lost 6 bases, J lost 3 bases, and 5 bases stayed unmatched. In DNA form, the CDR3 reads TGTGCCAGCAGGCCGGGACTAGCGGGAAACTACGAGCAGTACTTC. Translated: CASRPGLAGNYEQYF.

This clonotype was seen at least ten times. This chain links TRBV12-3 or TRBV12-4 with TRBJ2-4; no clear D gene. Trimming stripped 6 bases from V and 7 bases from J, with 13 bases between. CDR3 length equals 13 residues. CDR3: CASSVGPLNIQYF. The DNA of the CDR3 is TGTGCCAGCAGCGTCGGCCCCCTGAACATTCAGTACTTC.

In its sample, this clonotype was seen a few times. The gene calls are TRBV7-3 and TRBJ2-1; the match to TRBD2 covers 9 bases. The CDR3 runs to 15 residues. Trimming took 5 bases from V and 8 from J; bases not matched to a gene: 10. CDR1 and CDR2 (germline): SGHTA, FQGTGA. The DNA of the CDR3 is TGTGCCAGCAGCCGCGCGGGGGGGCCGGTTGATGAGCAGTTCTTC. Amino acid sequence: CASSRAGGPVDEQFF.

This clonotype was found many times. The chain employs TRBV18 and TRBJ2-7; D is undetermined. The CDR3 has 12 residues. Deletions cut 3 bases from V and 7 bases from J, with 10 bases between. CDR1 is KGHSH and CDR2 is LQKENI in the germline V gene. This CDR3 is CASSPYLGEQYF. For the CDR3, the DNA is TGTGCCAGCTCACCCTATCTGGGGGAGCAGTACTTC.

The chain carries TRBV5-1 and TRBJ1-6, with 7 bases aligning to TRBD1. The germline CDR1 and CDR2 sequences are SGHRS and YFSETQ. The CDR3 spans 15 residues. The V gene end was trimmed by 5 bases and the J gene end by 6 bases; junction bases not matched to a gene: 8. The CDR3 nucleotides are TGCGCCAGCAGGCCAACCGGGACAGCTAATTCACCCCTCCACTTT. Translating it yields CASRPTGTANSPLHF.